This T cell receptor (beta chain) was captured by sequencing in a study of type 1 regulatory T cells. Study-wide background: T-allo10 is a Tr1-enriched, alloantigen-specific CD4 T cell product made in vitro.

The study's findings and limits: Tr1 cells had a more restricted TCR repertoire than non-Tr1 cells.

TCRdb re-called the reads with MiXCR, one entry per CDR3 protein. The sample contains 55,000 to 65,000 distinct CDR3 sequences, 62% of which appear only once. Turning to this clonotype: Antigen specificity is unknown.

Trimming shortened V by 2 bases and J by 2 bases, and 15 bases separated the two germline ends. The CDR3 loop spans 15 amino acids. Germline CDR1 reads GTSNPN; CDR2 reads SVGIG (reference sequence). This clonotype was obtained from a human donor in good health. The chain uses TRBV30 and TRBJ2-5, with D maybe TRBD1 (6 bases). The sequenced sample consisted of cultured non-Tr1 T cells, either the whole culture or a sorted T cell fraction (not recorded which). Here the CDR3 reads CAWSRGNGQQETQYF. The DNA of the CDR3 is TGTGCCTGGAGTCGAGGCAATGGACAGCAAGAGACCCAGTACTTC. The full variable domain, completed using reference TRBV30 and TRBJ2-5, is SQTIHQWPATLVQPVGSPLSLECTVEGTSNPNLYWYRQAAGRGLQLLFYSVGIGQISSEVPQNLSASRPQDRQFILSSKKLLLSDSGFYLCAWSRGNGQQETQYFGPGTRLLVL.